Shown below are 14 T cell receptor beta chains from a single sample sequenced in a study of T cells in tuberculosis. TCRdb keeps only in-frame clones here, not all; method: immunoSEQ multiplex PCR. This table holds over 30,000 clones, 87% found once. Time point here: new active TB diagnosis, blood taken before or within 7 days of starting treatment. Sequenced here: PBMCs, sampled at tuberculosis diagnosis. All receptors derive from an adult with tuberculosis.

The gene calls are TRBV5-1 and TRBJ1-1; D unresolved. V lost 0 bases, J lost 7 bases, and 16 bases lay in between. Germline CDR1 reads SGHRS; CDR2 reads YFSETQ. The CDR3 spans 15 residues. CDR3 coding DNA: TGCGCCAGCAGCTTGGCGGCCAGCCGGGTTGGTGAAGCTTTCTTT. Its translation is CASSLAASRVGEAFF.

This chain joins TRBV6-6 and TRBJ2-1; tentative D call: TRBD1 (6 bases). Trimming cost V 6 bases and J 0 bases, with 12 bases left between them. The CDR3 sequence is 15 residues long. CDR1 MNHNY and CDR2 SVGAGI come from the germline V gene (reference sequence). CDR3 sequence (DNA): TGTGCCAGCAGAAACCGGGACATCTCCTACAATGAGCAGTTCTTC. Its translation is CASRNRDISYNEQFF.

The chain recombines TRBV28 with TRBJ1-6; a weak D match, TRBD1 (5 bases). Trimming took 7 bases from V and 4 from J, leaving 17 bases between them. The CDR3 loop spans 16 amino acids. Germline CDR1 reads MDHEN; CDR2 reads SYDVKM. The CDR3 nucleotides are TGTGCCAGCACCGGGGGGAGGTTCAAATATAATTCACCCCTCCACTTT. Protein: CASTGGRFKYNSPLHF.

The chain uses TRBV12-5 and TRBJ1-1; D possibly corresponds to TRBD1 (5 bases). Deletions cut 5 bases from V and 4 bases from J, with 14 bases between. CDR1 and CDR2 from the germline V gene are LGHNT and FRNRAP. The CDR3 has 14 amino acids. This chain's CDR3 is CASGLAGGATEAFF. CDR3 DNA: TGTGCTAGTGGTCTGGCGGGAGGGGCCACTGAAGCTTTCTTT.

The chain's CDR3 is CASRPQELSETYGYTF. The CDR3 nucleotides are TGCGCCAGCAGACCACAGGAGCTTTCCGAAACCTATGGCTACACCTTC. The gene calls are TRBV4-1 and TRBJ1-2, with D possibly matching TRBD1 (5 bases). This CDR3 has 16 residues. Germline V gene sequence: CDR1 MGHRA, CDR2 YSYEKL. V dropped 6 bases and J dropped 4 bases, with 21 bases sitting between them.

J is TRBJ2-1 and V is TRBV28; TRBD2 matches 13 bases. This CDR3 has 16 amino acids. Germline assignment: CDR1 MDHEN and CDR2 SYDVKM. Trimming took 7 bases from V and 4 from J; bases not matched to a gene: 7. CDR3 protein: CASKHPGLAGYNEQFF. In DNA form, the CDR3 reads TGTGCCAGCAAACACCCGGGACTAGCGGGGTACAATGAGCAGTTCTTC.

The chain links TRBV4-2 to TRBJ2-2, with D possibly being TRBD1 (6 bases). The germline CDR1 and CDR2 sequences are LGHNA and YNFKEQ. The CDR3 totals 14 residues. V was shortened by 1 base and J by 4 bases, with 7 bases between the two germline ends. Here the CDR3 reads CASSQVQGTGELFF. The CDR3 DNA reads as TGTGCCAGCAGCCAAGTACAGGGCACCGGGGAGCTGTTTTTT.

The chain employs TRBV4-3 and TRBJ2-1; possible D gene TRBD2, 5 bases. Deletions cut 4 bases from V and 2 bases from J, with 12 bases between. The CDR3 loop spans 15 amino acids. Germline V gives CDR1 LGHNA, CDR2 YSLEER. CDR3 nucleotides: TGCGCCAGCAGCCGAGGGCAAGGGCCCTACAATGAGCAGTTCTTC. It translates to CASSRGQGPYNEQFF.

V is TRBV6-5 and J is TRBJ1-4; 7 bases match TRBD1. CDR3 size: 15 residues. Trimming at V came to 5 bases and at J to 4 bases, leaving 7 bases not matched to a gene. CDR1 is MNHEY and CDR2 is SVGAGI in the germline V gene. The CDR3 is CASSQTQGINEKLFF. CDR3 DNA: TGTGCCAGCAGTCAAACACAGGGGATTAATGAAAAACTGTTTTTT.

The J gene is TRBJ2-7, the V gene TRBV4-1; tentatively, D is TRBD2 (6 bases). The CDR3 loop spans 19 amino acids. The V gene lost 0 bases and the J gene lost 0 bases, with 21 bases spanning the gap. Germline V gene lookup returns CDR1 MGHRA and CDR2 YSYEKL. The CDR3 coding sequence is TGCGCCAGCAGCCAAGATTCCACGGAAGGAGGGCTCCACTCCTACGAGCAGTACTTC. Protein sequence: CASSQDSTEGGLHSYEQYF.

Comments on this clone: Relative to the germline gene, one junction end is altered; a read error may explain this. CDR3 DNA sequence: TGTGCCAGCAGCTTCGGGACTAGCGGGAGGAGTGGGATCCGGGTCTTC. This encodes CASSFGTSGRSGIRVF. The chain couples TRBV7-8 to TRBJ2-1; TRBD2 matches 15 bases. Germline loops: CDR1 SGHVS, CDR2 FQNEAQ. There are 16 residues in the CDR3.

The chain carries TRBV30 and TRBJ2-5, with TRBD1 matching over 7 bases. CDR3 length: 15 residues. Germline V CDR1 and CDR2: GTSNPN, SVGIG (reference sequence). Trimming took 4 bases from V and 1 from J; bases not matched to a gene: 9. CDR3 bases: TGTGCCTGGACTCCTACCTGGGACAGCCAAGAGACCCAGTACTTC. It translates to CAWTPTWDSQETQYF.

The V gene is TRBV19, the J gene TRBJ1-2; possibly TRBD1 for D (5 bases). CDR3 length: 14 amino acids. Germline values: CDR1 LNHDA, CDR2 SQIVND (reference sequence). V lost 5 bases to trimming and J lost 1 base, with 11 bases between them. The CDR3 bases are TGTGCCAGTAGTGGACGAAGGGGTAACTATGGCTACACCTTC. Its translation: CASSGRRGNYGYTF.

The chain recombines TRBV28 with TRBJ1-1; the match to TRBD1 covers 7 bases. Trimming removed 6 bases from V and 3 bases from J; junction bases left unmatched: 7. CDR1 MDHEN and CDR2 SYDVKM come from the germline V gene. This CDR3 is 14 amino acids long. The CDR3 here is CASRTQGPYTEAFF. In DNA form, the CDR3 reads TGTGCCAGCAGAACACAGGGGCCTTACACTGAAGCTTTCTTT. Drawing the rest from reference TRBV28 and TRBJ1-1, the complete variable domain is DVKVTQSSRYLVKRTGEKVFLECVQDMDHENMFWYRQDPGLGLRLIYFSYDVKMKEKGDIPEGYSVSREKKERFSLILESASTNQTSMYLCASRTQGPYTEAFFGQGTRLTVV.